Shown below are 16 T cell receptor beta chains from a single sample sequenced in a study of tumor and adjacent non-tumor tissue in lung cancer. A modified ARM-PCR protocol with three rounds of nested PCR amplified TCRbeta. TCRdb used MiXCR to reprocess the multiplex PCR reads, holding one entry per CDR3 protein. The sample holds roughly 220,000 distinct CDR3 sequences, around 71% seen once. No cell sorting was done before RNA was extracted from the tissue. Input material: lung tumor tissue. The receptor set was obtained from a man between 60 and 75 years old with non-small cell lung cancer.

Remarks on this clonotype: One end of the junction varies from germline; a read error may be responsible. The chain uses TRBV11-3 and TRBJ1-1; D ambiguous. CDR1 is SGHNT, CDR2 YENEEA, per germline. The CDR3 is 13 amino acids. In nucleotides, the CDR3 is TGTGCCAGCAGCTTAAGCTCGATCCCTCGGACTTTCTTC. Translated, it gives CASSLSSIPRTFF.

Only one count was recorded for this clonotype. Being one base from a much bigger clone, this may be a read error. The rearrangement links TRBV6-2 or TRBV6-3 to TRBJ2-2; D gene uncertain. Trimming left V 6 bases short and J 4 bases short, with 3 bases between. There are 11 residues in the CDR3. Germline CDR1 and CDR2: MNHEY and SVGEGT. Here the CDR3 reads CASSPTGELFF. For the CDR3, the DNA is TGTGCCAGCAGCCCCACCGGGGAGCTGTTTTTT.

This chain joins TRBV5-6 and TRBJ2-1, with D unclear. V lost 4 bases to trimming and J lost 0 bases, with 17 bases between them. Germline CDR1 SGHDT, CDR2 YYEEEE. This CDR3 is 17 amino acids long. Written as DNA, the CDR3 is TGTGCCAGCAGCGGCGAGGAAGCCTTCAGCTCCTACAATGAGCAGTTCTTC. Residues: CASSGEEAFSSYNEQFF.

This clonotype occurred a few times. V usage is TRBV20-1 and J usage is TRBJ2-7; D call uncertain. Trimming took 3 bases from V and 7 from J, leaving 10 bases between them. Per the germline V gene, CDR1 is DFQATT and CDR2 is SNEGSKA (reference sequence). The CDR3 is 11 residues long. The CDR3 region is CSASRAGEQYF. The CDR3 DNA reads TGCAGTGCTAGTCGGGCCGGGGAGCAGTACTTC.

The CDR3 here is CASSSWEAEVETQYF. As DNA, the CDR3 is TGCGCCAGCAGCTCGTGGGAGGCCGAAGTAGAGACCCAGTACTTC. This chain connects TRBV5-1 to TRBJ2-5; possibly TRBD2 for D (6 bases). V was cut by 3 bases and J by 4 bases, with 16 bases left in between. Germline V gene lookup returns CDR1 SGHRS and CDR2 YFSETQ. CDR3 length: 15 residues.

J is TRBJ2-3 and V is TRBV27; 9 bases align to TRBD1. V lost 1 base, J lost 4 bases, and 3 bases stayed unmatched. The CDR3 runs 15 residues. Germline-derived CDR1 and CDR2 are MNHEY and SMNVEV (reference sequence). The CDR3 loop is CASSLLQGAADTQYF. CDR3 nucleotides: TGTGCCAGCAGTTTATTACAGGGGGCAGCAGATACGCAGTATTTT.

For this clonotype: This may be a read error: a much more frequent sequence differs by one nucleotide. J is TRBJ2-7 and V is TRBV29-1, with TRBD1 matching 7 bases. The germline V gene encodes CDR1 SQVTM and CDR2 ANQGSEA. The CDR3 consists of 12 residues. The CDR3: CSVGQSAYKQYF. The DNA for the CDR3 is TGCAGCGTGGGACAGAGCGCCTACAAGCAGTACTTC.

Of note for this clonotype: Just one base apart from a much larger clone, this may be a read error. This chain connects TRBV20-1 to TRBJ2-1; D gene uncertain. This CDR3 has 14 amino acids. V was cut by 6 bases and J by 0 bases, with 12 bases left in between. Germline values: CDR1 DFQATT, CDR2 SNEGSKA (reference sequence). The CDR3 region has the DNA TGCAGTGCCGATCCGACGAGCTCCTACAATGAGCAGTTCTTC. As protein: CSADPTSSYNEQFF.

With respect to this clonotype: This may arise from a read error, as a much more abundant clone is one base away. Here the CDR3 DNA reads TGCAGTGCTAGTCCCCGTCGGCTAGCGAGGGCCTACGAGCAGTACTTC. Its protein is CSASPRRLARAYEQYF. The gene calls are TRBV20-1 and TRBJ2-7; the D gene is possibly TRBD2 (6 bases). In germline, CDR1 is DFQATT, CDR2 SNEGSKA (reference sequence). V was shortened by 3 bases and J by 2 bases, with 20 bases between the two germline ends. The CDR3 is 16 residues long.

This rearrangement joins TRBV20-1 to TRBJ1-6, with 8 positions matching TRBD1. The V segment lost 5 bases and the J segment 7 bases; nucleotides outside the gene matches: 4. This CDR3 comprises 13 residues. CDR1 is DFQATT and CDR2 is SNEGSKA in the germline V gene (reference sequence). CDR3 sequence: CSAGQGLNSPLHF. DNA for the CDR3: TGCAGTGCTGGACAGGGCTTGAATTCACCCCTCCACTTT.

As regards this clonotype: An end of the junction differs from the germline gene, which may be a read error. The chain employs TRBV11-3 and TRBJ2-2; D gene unclear. The CDR3 is 14 amino acids. Germline assignment: CDR1 SGHNT and CDR2 YENEEA. This CDR3 is CASNLAGPGGRLFF. The CDR3 bases are TGCGCCAGCAACTTAGCCGGACCGGGCGGAAGGCTGTTTTTT.

In the case of this clonotype: This may be a read error: a much more frequent sequence differs by one nucleotide. The chain uses TRBV4-3 and TRBJ2-7; no firm D call. This CDR3 is 14 amino acids long. Germline V gene data show CDR1 as LGHNA and CDR2 as YSLEER. The CDR3 sequence is CASGQDRSAREQYF. CDR3 coding DNA: TGCGCCAGCGGCCAAGATCGGTCTGCGCGAGAGCAGTACTTC.

To note about this clonotype: The missing conserved phenylalanine or tryptophan at the end of this CDR3 makes a read error likely. The chain employs TRBV11-2 and TRBJ1-1; TRBD1 agrees at 9 bases. This CDR3 has 14 amino acids. The V and J ends lost 2 bases and 8 bases, in that order; junction bases with no gene match: 6. CDR1 is SGHAT and CDR2 is FQNNGV in the germline V gene. The CDR3 protein is CASSLHTGGTEAFV. The CDR3 DNA reads TGTGCCAGCAGCTTACACACAGGGGGCACCGAAGCTTTCGTT.

Comments on this clonotype: This may come from a read error, since a much larger clone is one base off. This chain connects TRBV10-2 to TRBJ2-7; the D gene is possibly TRBD1 (6 bases). The CDR3 totals 15 residues. V was trimmed by 2 bases and J by 6 bases, leaving 17 bases between them. From germline, CDR1 is WSHSY and CDR2 SAAADI. CDR3 region: CASSEAPRQDAEQYF. In DNA, the CDR3 is TGCGCCAGCAGTGAGGCTCCTCGACAGGACGCCGAGCAGTACTTC.

V and J are TRBV4-2 and TRBJ2-7, with TRBD2 matching 10 bases. Trimming removed 7 bases from V and 2 bases from J; junction bases left unmatched: 5. The CDR3 is 14 residues long. Germline V CDR1 and CDR2: LGHNA, YNFKEQ. CDR3 sequence reads: CASIPSGGAYEQYF. The CDR3 DNA reads as TGTGCCAGCATCCCCAGCGGGGGGGCCTACGAGCAGTACTTC.

In the case of this clonotype: This CDR3 is missing its conserved last phenylalanine or tryptophan, likely due to a read error. The V gene is TRBV11-2, the J gene TRBJ2-7, with D hard to call. Germline loops: CDR1 SGHAT, CDR2 FQNNGV. Trimming removed 5 bases at V and 3 bases at J, with 8 bases between. CDR3 size: 12 residues. DNA of the CDR3: TGTGCCAGCAGCAAGTCGGACTACGAGCAGTACTCC. This sequence encodes CASSKSDYEQYS.